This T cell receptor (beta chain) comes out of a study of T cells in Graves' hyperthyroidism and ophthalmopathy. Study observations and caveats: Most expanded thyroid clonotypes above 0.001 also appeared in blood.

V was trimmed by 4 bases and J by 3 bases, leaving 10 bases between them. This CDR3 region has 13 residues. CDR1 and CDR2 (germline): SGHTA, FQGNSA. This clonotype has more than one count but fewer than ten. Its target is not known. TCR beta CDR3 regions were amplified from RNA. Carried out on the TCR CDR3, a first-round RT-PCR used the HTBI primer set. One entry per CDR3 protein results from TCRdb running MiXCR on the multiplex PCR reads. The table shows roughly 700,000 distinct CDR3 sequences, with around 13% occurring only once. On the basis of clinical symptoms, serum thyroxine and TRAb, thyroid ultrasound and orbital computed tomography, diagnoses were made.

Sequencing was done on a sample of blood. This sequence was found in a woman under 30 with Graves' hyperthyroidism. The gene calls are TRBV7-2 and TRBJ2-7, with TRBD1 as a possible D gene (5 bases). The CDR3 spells CASSSVQGYEQYF. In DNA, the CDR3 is TGTGCCAGCAGCTCAGTTCAGGGCTACGAGCAGTACTTC.